This entry features one T cell receptor beta chain sequence. Its antigen is currently unknown. The CDR3 length is 15 residues. Germline lookup yields CDR1 SGHTA and CDR2 FQGNSA. J lost 1 base, V lost 4 bases, and 5 bases had no gene match. TCRdb processed the reads anew with MiXCR; each CDR3 protein has one entry. The table shows tens of thousands of distinct CDR3 sequences, with roughly 37% occurring only once. These data come from a study of T cell repertoires in cytomegalovirus infection. Study overall: Both recently identified HLA-C-restricted and well-studied HLA-B-restricted CMV epitopes were used in the study. Based on public TCR beta signatures, there were indications of CMV infection and of a matching HLA type.

General observations from the study: Cumulative frequency of public TCR beta families picked out carriers of CMV plus the relevant HLA. HLA-C-restricted CMV-specific TCR beta clonotypes prevailed in the ex vivo response.

The receptor comes from a human donor in good health (CMV status not recorded). Some clones in this sample may be carry-over from other donors' samples. Source: CD8+ T cells from cultured PBMCs, taken from culture after CMV antigen stimulation. The chain employs TRBV7-2 and TRBJ1-1; the match to TRBD1 covers 8 bases. CDR3 sequence reads: CASSSRQGQNTEAFF. The CDR3 DNA is TGTGCCAGCAGCTCCAGACAGGGGCAGAACACTGAAGCTTTCTTT.